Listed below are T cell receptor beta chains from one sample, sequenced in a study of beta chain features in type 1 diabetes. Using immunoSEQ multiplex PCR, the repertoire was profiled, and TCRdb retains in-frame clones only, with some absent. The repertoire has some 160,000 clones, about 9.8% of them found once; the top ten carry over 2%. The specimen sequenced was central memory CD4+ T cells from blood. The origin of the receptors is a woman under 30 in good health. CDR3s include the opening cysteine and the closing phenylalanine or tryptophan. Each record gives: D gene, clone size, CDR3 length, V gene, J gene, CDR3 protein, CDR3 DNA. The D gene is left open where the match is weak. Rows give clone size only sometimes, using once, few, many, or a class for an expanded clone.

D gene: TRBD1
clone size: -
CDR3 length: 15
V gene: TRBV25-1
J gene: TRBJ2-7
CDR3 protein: CASSPHSGQGYEQYF
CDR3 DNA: TGTGCCAGCAGTCCCCATTCGGGACAGGGCTACGAGCAGTACTTC

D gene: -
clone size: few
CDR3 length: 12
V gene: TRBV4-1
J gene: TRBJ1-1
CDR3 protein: CASSQLGARAFF
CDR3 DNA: TGCGCCAGCAGCCAATTGGGGGCCAGAGCTTTCTTT

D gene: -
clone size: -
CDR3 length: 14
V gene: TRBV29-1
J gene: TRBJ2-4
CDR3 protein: CSVESQGREGIQYF
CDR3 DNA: TGCAGCGTTGAATCCCAGGGGCGAGAAGGCATTCAGTACTTC

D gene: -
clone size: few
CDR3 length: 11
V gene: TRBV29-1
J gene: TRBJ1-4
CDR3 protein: CSVDSGLKLFF
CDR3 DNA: TGCAGCGTTGATTCGGGGTTAAAACTGTTTTTT

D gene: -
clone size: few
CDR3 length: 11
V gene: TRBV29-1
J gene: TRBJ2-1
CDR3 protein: CSGGSYNEQFF
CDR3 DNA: TGCAGCGGAGGATCCTACAATGAGCAGTTCTTC

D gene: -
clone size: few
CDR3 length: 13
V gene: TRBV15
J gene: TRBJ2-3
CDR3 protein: CATSLQDTDTQYF
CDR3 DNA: TGTGCCACCAGCTTACAGGACACAGATACGCAGTATTTT

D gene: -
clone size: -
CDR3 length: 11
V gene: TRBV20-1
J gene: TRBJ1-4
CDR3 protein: CSASIREKLFF
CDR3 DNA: TGCAGTGCTAGTATTCGTGAAAAACTGTTTTTT

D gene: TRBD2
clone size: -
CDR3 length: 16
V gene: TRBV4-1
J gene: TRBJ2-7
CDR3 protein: CASSQSGSSSGSEQYF
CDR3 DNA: TGTGCCAGCAGCCAAAGCGGGAGCTCCTCGGGTTCGGAGCAGTACTTC

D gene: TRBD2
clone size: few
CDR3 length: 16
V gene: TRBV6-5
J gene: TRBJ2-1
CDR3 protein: CASSYYRAGEDNEQFF
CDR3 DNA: TGTGCCAGCAGTTACTACCGAGCGGGGGAAGACAATGAGCAGTTCTTC

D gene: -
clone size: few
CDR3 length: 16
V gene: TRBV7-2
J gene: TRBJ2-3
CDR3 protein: CASSLVGGHRTDTQYF
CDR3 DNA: TGTGCCAGCAGCTTAGTTGGCGGGCACCGCACAGATACGCAGTATTTT

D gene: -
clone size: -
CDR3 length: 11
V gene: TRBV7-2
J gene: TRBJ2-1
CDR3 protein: CASSPSTGTFF
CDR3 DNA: TGTGCCAGCAGCCCAAGTACAGGAACGTTCTTC

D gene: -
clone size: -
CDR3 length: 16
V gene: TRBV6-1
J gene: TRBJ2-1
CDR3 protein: CASSDIDLSSYNEQFF
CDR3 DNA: TGTGCCAGCAGTGACATCGACTTAAGCTCCTACAATGAGCAGTTCTTC

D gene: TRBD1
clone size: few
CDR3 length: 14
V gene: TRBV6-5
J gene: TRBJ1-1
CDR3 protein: CASSLDRENTEAFF
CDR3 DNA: TGTGCCAGCAGTCTCGACAGGGAGAACACTGAAGCTTTCTTT

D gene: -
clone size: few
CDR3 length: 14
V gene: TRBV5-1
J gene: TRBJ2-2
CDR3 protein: CASSGIPGAGELFF
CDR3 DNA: TGCGCCAGCAGCGGCATCCCAGGGGCCGGGGAGCTGTTTTTT

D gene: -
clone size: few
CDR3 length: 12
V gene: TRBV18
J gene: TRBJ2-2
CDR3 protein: CASSPDSGELFF
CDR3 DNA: TGTGCCAGCTCACCGGACAGCGGGGAGCTGTTTTTT

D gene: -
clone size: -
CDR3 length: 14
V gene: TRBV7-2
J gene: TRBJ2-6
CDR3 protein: CASSLATGANVLTF
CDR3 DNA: TGTGCCAGCAGCTTAGCTACTGGGGCCAACGTCCTGACTTTC

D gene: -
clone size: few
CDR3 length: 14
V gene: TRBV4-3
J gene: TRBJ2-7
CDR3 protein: CASSEGGGTYEQYF
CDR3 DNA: TGCGCCAGCAGCGAAGGGGGGGGAACCTACGAGCAGTACTTC

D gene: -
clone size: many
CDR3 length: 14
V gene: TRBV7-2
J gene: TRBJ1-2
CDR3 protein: CASSLRDKNYGYTF
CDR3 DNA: TGTGCCAGCAGCCTACGGGACAAGAACTATGGCTACACCTTC

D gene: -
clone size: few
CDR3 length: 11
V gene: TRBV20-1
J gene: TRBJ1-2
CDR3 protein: CSAPRYYGYTF
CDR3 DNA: TGCAGTGCTCCGCGGTACTATGGCTACACCTTC

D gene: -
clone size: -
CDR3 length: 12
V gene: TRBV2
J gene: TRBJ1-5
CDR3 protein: CASSDSNQPQHF
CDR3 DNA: TGTGCCAGCAGTGACAGTAATCAGCCCCAGCATTTT

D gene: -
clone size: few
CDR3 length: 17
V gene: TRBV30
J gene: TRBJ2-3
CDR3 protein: CAWSVMVWASSTDTQYF
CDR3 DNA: TGTGCCTGGAGTGTAATGGTATGGGCTAGCAGCACAGATACGCAGTATTTT

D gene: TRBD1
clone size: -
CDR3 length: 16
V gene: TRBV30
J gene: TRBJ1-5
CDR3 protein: CASGQGASYSNQPQHF
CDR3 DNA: TGTGCCTCGGGACAGGGGGCATCTTATAGCAATCAGCCCCAGCATTTT

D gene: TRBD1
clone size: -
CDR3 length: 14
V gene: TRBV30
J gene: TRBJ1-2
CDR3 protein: CASIRTGRNYGYTF
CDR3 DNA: TGTGCCTCTATTCGGACAGGGCGCAACTATGGCTACACCTTC

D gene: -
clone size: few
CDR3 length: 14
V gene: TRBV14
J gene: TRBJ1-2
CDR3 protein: CASSPPSGNYGYTF
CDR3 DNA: TGTGCCAGCAGCCCACCATCGGGGAACTATGGCTACACCTTC

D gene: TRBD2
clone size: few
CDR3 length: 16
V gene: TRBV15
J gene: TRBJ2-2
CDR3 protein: CATSRGGGPSTGELFF
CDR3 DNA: TGTGCCACCAGCAGGGGGGGAGGGCCGAGCACCGGGGAGCTGTTTTTT

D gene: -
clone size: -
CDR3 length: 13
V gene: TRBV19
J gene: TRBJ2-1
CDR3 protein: CASSRQEHNEQFF
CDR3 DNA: TGTGCCAGTAGTAGACAGGAACACAATGAGCAGTTCTTC

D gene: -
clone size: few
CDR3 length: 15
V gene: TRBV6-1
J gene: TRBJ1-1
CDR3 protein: CASSEGTARRTEAFF
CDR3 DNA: TGTGCCAGCAGTGAAGGGACAGCTCGTCGCACTGAAGCTTTCTTT

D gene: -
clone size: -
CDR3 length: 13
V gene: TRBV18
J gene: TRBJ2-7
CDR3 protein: CASSPMQEREQYF
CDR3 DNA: TGTGCCAGCTCACCAATGCAAGAGCGAGAGCAGTACTTC

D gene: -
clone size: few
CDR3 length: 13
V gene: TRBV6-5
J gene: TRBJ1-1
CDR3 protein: CASRRGLGTEAFF
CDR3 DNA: TGTGCCAGCCGTCGAGGCTTAGGAACTGAAGCTTTCTTT

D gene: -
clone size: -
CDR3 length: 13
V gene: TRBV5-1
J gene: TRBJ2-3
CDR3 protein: CASMVGAEDTQYF
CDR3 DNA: TGCGCCAGCATGGTGGGGGCTGAAGATACGCAGTATTTT

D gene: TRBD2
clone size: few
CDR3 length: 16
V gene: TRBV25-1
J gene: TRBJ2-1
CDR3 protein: CASSEYWQGGVGEQFF
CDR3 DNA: TGTGCCAGCAGTGAATATTGGCAGGGAGGGGTAGGTGAGCAGTTCTTC

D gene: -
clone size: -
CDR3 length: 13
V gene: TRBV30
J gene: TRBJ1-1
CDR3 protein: CAWSLRSTGIAFF
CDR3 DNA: TGTGCCTGGAGTCTCCGGTCAACCGGGATTGCTTTCTTT

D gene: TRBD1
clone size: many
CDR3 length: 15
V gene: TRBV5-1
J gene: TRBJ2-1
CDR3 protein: CASSLPGQGANEQFF
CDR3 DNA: TGCGCCAGCAGCTTACCGGGACAGGGGGCTAATGAGCAGTTCTTC

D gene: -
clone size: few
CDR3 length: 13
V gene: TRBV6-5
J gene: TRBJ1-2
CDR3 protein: CASSEGTTYGYTF
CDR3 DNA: TGTGCCAGCAGTGAAGGGACTACGTATGGCTACACCTTC

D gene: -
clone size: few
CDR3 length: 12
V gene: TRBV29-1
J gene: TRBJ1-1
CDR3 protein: CSVVKGLSEAFF
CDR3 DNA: TGCAGCGTTGTCAAAGGACTCAGTGAAGCTTTCTTT

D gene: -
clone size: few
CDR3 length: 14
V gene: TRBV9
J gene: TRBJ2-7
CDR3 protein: CASSVDRFSYEQYF
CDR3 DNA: TGTGCCAGCAGCGTAGACAGGTTCTCCTACGAGCAGTACTTC

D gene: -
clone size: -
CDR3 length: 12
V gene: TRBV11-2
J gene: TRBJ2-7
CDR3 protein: CASSLVGDEQYF
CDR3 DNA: TGTGCCAGCAGCTTAGTCGGGGACGAGCAGTACTTC

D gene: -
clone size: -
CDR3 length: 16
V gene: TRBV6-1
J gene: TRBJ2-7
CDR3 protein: CASSEAGLALSYEQYF
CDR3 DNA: TGTGCCAGCAGTGAAGCTGGACTTGCCCTCTCCTACGAGCAGTACTTC

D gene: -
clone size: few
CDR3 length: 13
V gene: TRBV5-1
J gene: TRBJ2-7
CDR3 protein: CASSMDNSYEQYF
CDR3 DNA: TGCGCCAGCAGCATGGACAATTCCTACGAGCAGTACTTC

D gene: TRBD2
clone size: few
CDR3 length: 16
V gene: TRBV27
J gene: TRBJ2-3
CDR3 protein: CASSLSAGGRADTQYF
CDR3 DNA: TGTGCCAGCAGTTTATCTGCGGGAGGTAGGGCAGATACGCAGTATTTT

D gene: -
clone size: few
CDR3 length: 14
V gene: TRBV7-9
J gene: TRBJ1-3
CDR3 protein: CASSSDSSGNTIYF
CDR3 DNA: TGTGCCAGCAGCTCCGACAGCTCTGGAAACACCATATATTTT

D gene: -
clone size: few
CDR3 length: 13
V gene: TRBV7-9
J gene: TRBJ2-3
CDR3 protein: CASSGWGADTQYF
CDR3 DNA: TGTGCCAGCAGTGGTTGGGGAGCTGATACGCAGTATTTT